A selection of T cell receptor beta chains follows, all from one sample in a study of CD8 T cells in Susac syndrome. One entry per CDR3 protein results from TCRdb running MiXCR on the immunoSEQ multiplex PCR reads. Among under 350,000 distinct CDR3 sequences, about 91% were seen once, and the ten largest hold roughly 0.064%. Sample: CD4+ T cells from PBMCs. The receptor set was obtained from a human donor with multiple sclerosis. CDR3s leave out the opening cysteine and the closing phenylalanine or tryptophan.

TRBV7-8 ASSRSGGLGNQPQH
TRBV7-9 ASFRIGKPQETQY
TRBV18 ASLKTVNTEAF
TRBV6-5 ASSRRDRGRGEQF
TRBV5-4 ASGKGETQY
TRBV6-2/TRBV6-3 ASIPGGVYNEQF
TRBV12-5 ASGPSGKAGEQY
TRBV29-1 SVESWETQY
TRBV5-1 ASSLAGQVIQETQY
TRBV11-1 ASRLSAGTEAF
TRBV7-9 ASSFDGYEQF
TRBV12-3/TRBV12-4 ASTRAGGPNEQY
TRBV21-1 ASNPLRVAYEQY
TRBV5-1 ASSFGDRGGSYEQY
TRBV7-3 ASSLTGTSGGVSTDTQY
TRBV20-1 SAPGHTEAF
TRBV6-1 ASSLHDWVGGATEAF
TRBV20-1 SARVGGALDIQY
TRBV9 ASSAAGREAEAF
TRBV19 ACLGRGTHTNEQF
TRBV18 ASSPAWGEDQPQH
TRBV19 ASTGGPSTGELF
TRBV19 ASSTLIQADEQF
TRBV24-1 ATSDPNPDTQY
TRBV18 ASSPGVSDTEAF
TRBV2 ASSTALNSPLH
TRBV7-2 ASSTRDRGLNGGYT
TRBV28 ASSSYSGTDTQY
TRBV6-2/TRBV6-3 ASGPRQPQH
TRBV3-1 ASSHYSRGIGNTEAF
TRBV6-1 ASSELGPRGYT
TRBV29-1 SVGWRNTEAF
TRBV5-1 ASSNLGGLMNTEAF
TRBV5-1 ASSLSGEGYGYT
TRBV20-1 SAIGQGSTGELF
TRBV20-1 SATTSGYEQY
TRBV2 ASSPTGVETQY
TRBV11-3 ASSSLTGREAF
TRBV5-1 ASSAGRGAKTEAF
TRBV10-3 AITSGGNTEAF
TRBV6-2/TRBV6-3 ASSWGQNQPQH
TRBV12-3/TRBV12-4 ASSLSPGANYGYT
TRBV29-1 SALEGQGAHGYT
TRBV11-2 ASSFSAIGETQY
TRBV14 ASSQPRLAGAHNEQF
TRBV6-1 ASQGSGGRETQY
TRBV12-3/TRBV12-4 ASSSDTTYEQY